The clone carrying this T cell receptor beta chain was seen a handful of times. Deletions cut 4 bases from V and 0 bases from J, with 10 bases between. Germline values: CDR1 KGHDR, CDR2 SFDVKD. This CDR3 has 15 residues. These data originate in a study of blood T cell repertoires in COVID-19. Across the study: The origin of the acute and convalescent COVID-19 samples was the United States, Italy and Spain. T cells, B-cell-depleted T cells, or PBMCs supplied cDNA or gDNA.

In the source study's methods: Nucleated cell number was recorded as an estimate derived from reference gene primer amplification. Profiled with immunoSEQ multiplex PCR; TCRdb holds only in-frame clones, not every one. That table supplies the V and J calls and clone size; D and trimming were determined from the DNA. The sample lists roughly 300,000 clones; more than 75% were seen once. The chain recombines TRBV24-1 with TRBJ2-3, with D tentatively TRBD2 (5 bases). Specimen: peripheral blood. The TCR originated in a woman in her forties or fifties with acute or convalescent COVID-19. The CDR3 DNA is TGTGCCACCAGTGACTTTGGCGGGAGCACAGATACGCAGTATTTT. This codes for CATSDFGGSTDTQYF.